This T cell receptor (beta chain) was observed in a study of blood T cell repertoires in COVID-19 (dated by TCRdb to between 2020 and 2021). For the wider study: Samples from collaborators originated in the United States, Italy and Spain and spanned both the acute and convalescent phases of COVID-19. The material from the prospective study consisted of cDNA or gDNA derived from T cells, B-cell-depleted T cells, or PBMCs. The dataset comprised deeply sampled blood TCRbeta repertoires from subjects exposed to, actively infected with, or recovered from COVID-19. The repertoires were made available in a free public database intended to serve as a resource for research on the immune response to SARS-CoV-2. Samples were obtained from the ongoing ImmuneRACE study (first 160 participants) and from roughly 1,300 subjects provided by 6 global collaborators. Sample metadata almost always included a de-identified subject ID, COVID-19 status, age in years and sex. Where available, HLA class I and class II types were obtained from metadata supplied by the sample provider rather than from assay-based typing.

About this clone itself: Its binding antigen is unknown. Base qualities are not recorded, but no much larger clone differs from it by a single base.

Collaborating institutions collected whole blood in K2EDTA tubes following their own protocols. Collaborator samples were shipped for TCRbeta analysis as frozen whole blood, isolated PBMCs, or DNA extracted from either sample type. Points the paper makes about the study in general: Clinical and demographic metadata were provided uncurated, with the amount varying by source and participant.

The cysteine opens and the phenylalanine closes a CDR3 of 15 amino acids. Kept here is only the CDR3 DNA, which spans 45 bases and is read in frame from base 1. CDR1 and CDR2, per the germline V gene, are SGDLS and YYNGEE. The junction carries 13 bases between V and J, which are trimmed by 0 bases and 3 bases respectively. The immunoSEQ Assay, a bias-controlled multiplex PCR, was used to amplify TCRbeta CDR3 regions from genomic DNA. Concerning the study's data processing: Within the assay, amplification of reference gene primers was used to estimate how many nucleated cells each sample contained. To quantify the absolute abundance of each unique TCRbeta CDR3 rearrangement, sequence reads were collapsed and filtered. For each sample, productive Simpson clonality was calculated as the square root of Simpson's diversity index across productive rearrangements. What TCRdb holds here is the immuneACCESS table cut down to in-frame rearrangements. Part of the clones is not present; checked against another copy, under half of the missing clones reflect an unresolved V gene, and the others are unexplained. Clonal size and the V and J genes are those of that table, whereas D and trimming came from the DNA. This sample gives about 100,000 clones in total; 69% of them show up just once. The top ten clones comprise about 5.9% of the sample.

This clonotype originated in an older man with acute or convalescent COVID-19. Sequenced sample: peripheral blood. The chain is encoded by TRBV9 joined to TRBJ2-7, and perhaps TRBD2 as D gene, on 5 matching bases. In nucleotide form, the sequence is TGTGCCAGCAGCGTAGACATCAGGAGGCACTACGAGCAGTACTTC. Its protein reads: CASSVDIRRHYEQYF.